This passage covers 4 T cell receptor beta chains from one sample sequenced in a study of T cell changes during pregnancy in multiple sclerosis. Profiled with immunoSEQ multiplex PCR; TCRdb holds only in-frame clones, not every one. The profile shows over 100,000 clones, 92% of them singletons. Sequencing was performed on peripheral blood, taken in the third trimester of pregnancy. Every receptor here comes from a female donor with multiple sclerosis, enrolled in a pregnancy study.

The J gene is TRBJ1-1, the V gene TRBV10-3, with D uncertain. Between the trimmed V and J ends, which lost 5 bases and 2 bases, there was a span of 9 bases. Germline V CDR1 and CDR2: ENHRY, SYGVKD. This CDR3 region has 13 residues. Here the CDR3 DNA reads TGTGCCATCAGTCGGGGAACAAACACTGAAGCTTTCTTT. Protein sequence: CAISRGTNTEAFF.

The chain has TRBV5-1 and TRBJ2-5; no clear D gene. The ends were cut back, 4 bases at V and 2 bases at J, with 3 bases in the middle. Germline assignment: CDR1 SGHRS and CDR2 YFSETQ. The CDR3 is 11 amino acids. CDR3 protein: CASSQQETQYF. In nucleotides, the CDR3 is TGCGCCAGCAGCCAACAAGAGACCCAGTACTTC.

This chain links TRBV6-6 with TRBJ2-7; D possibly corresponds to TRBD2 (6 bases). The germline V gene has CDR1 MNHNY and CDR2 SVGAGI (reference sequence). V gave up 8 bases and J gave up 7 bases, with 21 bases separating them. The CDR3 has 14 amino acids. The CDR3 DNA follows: TGTGCCAGCTCCCCCGAAGGGACTCCGATGGAGCAGTACTTC. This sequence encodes CASSPEGTPMEQYF.

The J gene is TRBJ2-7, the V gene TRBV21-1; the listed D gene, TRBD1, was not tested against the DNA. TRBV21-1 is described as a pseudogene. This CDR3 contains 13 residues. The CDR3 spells CASPGQGAGEQYF. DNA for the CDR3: TGTGCCAGCCCTGGACAGGGGGCTGGGGAGCAGTACTTC.